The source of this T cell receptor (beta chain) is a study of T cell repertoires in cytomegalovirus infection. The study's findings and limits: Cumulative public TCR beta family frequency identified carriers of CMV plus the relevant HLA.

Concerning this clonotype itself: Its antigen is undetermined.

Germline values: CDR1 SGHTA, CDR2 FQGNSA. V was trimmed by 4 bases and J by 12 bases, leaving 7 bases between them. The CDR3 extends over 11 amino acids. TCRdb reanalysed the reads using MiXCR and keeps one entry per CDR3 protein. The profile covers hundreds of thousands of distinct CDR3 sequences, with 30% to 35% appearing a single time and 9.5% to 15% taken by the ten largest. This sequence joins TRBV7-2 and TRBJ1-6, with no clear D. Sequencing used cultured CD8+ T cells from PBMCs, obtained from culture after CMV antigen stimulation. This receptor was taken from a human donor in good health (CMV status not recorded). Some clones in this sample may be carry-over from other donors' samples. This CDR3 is CASSSSGPLHF. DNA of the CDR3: TGTGCCAGCAGCTCATCTGGACCCCTCCACTTT.